This is a list of T cell receptor beta chains from one sample in a study of blood T cell repertoires in COVID-19. This table comes from immunoSEQ multiplex PCR, and its TCRdb copy is limited to in-frame clones, with some not included. Of around 270,000 clones listed, roughly four fifths are singletons. The sequenced material came from peripheral blood. The receptor set was obtained from a person aged 65-85 years with COVID-19, enrolled during active disease. The CDR3 runs from the conserved cysteine through the conserved F or W. The D gene is left open where the match is weak. Size is omitted from some rows. Given values are once, few, many or a class for expanded clones.

d_gene	v_gene	abundance	j_gene	len	CDR3aa	CDR3nt
-	TRBV19	-	TRBJ1-5	15	CASSISTASNQPQHF	TGTGCCAGTAGTATTTCGACAGCTAGCAATCAGCCCCAGCATTTT
TRBD2	TRBV5-6	-	TRBJ2-5	16	CASSLALAGGRETQYF	TGTGCCAGCAGCTTGGCGTTAGCGGGAGGGCGGGAGACCCAGTACTTC
TRBD1	TRBV6-5	-	TRBJ2-1	14	CASRLQGAYNEQFF	TGTGCCAGCAGACTCCAGGGGGCCTACAATGAGCAGTTCTTC
TRBD2	TRBV27	-	TRBJ2-5	19	CASTSPGLAGGLSQETQYF	TGTGCCAGCACCTCCCCGGGACTAGCGGGGGGGCTTTCCCAAGAGACCCAGTACTTC
-	TRBV4-3	-	TRBJ2-4	15	CASSQDSHRVGIQYF	TGCGCCAGCAGCCAAGATAGTCACAGGGTCGGCATTCAGTACTTC
TRBD2	TRBV6-6	-	TRBJ2-7	14	CASSYGGVLYEQYF	TGTGCCAGCAGTTACGGGGGGGTCCTCTACGAGCAGTACTTC
-	TRBV7-2	-	TRBJ1-2	15	CASSLSPIENYGYTF	TGTGCCAGCAGCTTAAGCCCCATAGAGAACTATGGCTACACCTTC
TRBD1	TRBV19	-	TRBJ1-1	17	CASSVRDRGLERTEAFF	TGTGCCAGTAGCGTAAGGGACAGGGGGCTAGAGAGGACTGAAGCTTTCTTT
TRBD1	TRBV20-1	few	TRBJ1-1	16	CSASFPGQGVNTEAFF	TGCAGTGCTAGTTTTCCCGGGCAGGGGGTGAACACTGAAGCTTTCTTT
TRBD2	TRBV7-9	-	TRBJ2-1	14	CASSLGLADNEQFF	TGTGCCAGCAGCTTAGGACTAGCGGACAATGAGCAGTTCTTC
TRBD1	TRBV9	-	TRBJ2-2	18	CASSDKLTGGAGGGELFF	TGTGCCAGCAGCGACAAACTCACAGGGGGCGCAGGTGGCGGGGAGCTGTTTTTT
TRBD1	TRBV11-2	-	TRBJ2-7	13	CASSWVDRDEQYF	TGTGCCAGCAGCTGGGTGGACAGGGACGAGCAGTACTTC
TRBD2	TRBV19	-	TRBJ2-1	15	CASSTLAGGPREQFF	TGTGCCAGTAGTACTCTAGCGGGGGGGCCTCGGGAGCAGTTCTTC
TRBD1	TRBV27	-	TRBJ2-7	13	CASIGTGSREQYF	TGTGCCAGCATTGGGACAGGTTCTCGTGAGCAGTACTTC
-	TRBV5-4	-	TRBJ1-2	13	CASSPDSGYGYTF	TGTGCCAGCAGCCCTGACAGTGGCTATGGCTACACCTTC
TRBD1	TRBV6-2/TRBV6-3	-	TRBJ1-2	16	CASSYPGLPTGVGYTF	TGTGCCAGCAGTTACCCGGGTCTACCGACAGGGGTCGGCTACACCTTC
-	TRBV4-2	-	TRBJ1-4	15	CASSQDIFGKGAMFF	-
-	TRBV4-2	-	TRBJ2-2	14	CASSQGRLVGELFF	TGTGCCAGCAGCCAGGGCCGTTTGGTCGGGGAGCTGTTTTTT
-	TRBV6-1	-	TRBJ1-5	15	CASSEPSGKGQPQHF	TGTGCCAGCAGTGAACCCTCAGGGAAGGGCCAGCCCCAGCATTTT
TRBD1	TRBV19	-	TRBJ2-1	16	CASSIAADRGLGEQFF	TGTGCCAGTAGTATAGCGGCGGACAGGGGGCTGGGTGAGCAGTTCTTC
-	TRBV2	-	TRBJ1-3	14	CASAVGGYRNTIYF	TGTGCCAGCGCCGTCGGGGGTTACAGAAACACCATATATTTT
TRBD1	TRBV4-2	once	TRBJ1-1	14	CASSQPTGAAEAFF	TGTGCCAGCAGCCAGCCGACAGGGGCCGCTGAAGCTTTCTTT
-	TRBV5-4	-	TRBJ2-7	14	CASSTDSGSYEQYF	TGTGCCAGCAGCACAGACAGTGGTTCCTACGAGCAGTACTTC
-	TRBV7-3	once	TRBJ1-1	13	CASSLSFGGEAFF	TGTGCCAGCAGCTTAAGTTTCGGGGGTGAAGCTTTCTTT
TRBD1	TRBV6-1	-	TRBJ1-1	14	CASSEPGGQTEAFF	TGTGCCAGCAGTGAGCCAGGGGGCCAGACTGAAGCTTTCTTT
-	TRBV5-6	-	TRBJ1-6	14	CASSSGDYNSPLHF	TGTGCCAGCAGCTCGGGGGACTATAATTCACCCCTCCACTTT
-	TRBV7-2	-	TRBJ2-1	16	CASSPPRGGVYNEQFF	TGTGCCAGCAGCCCACCTCGTGGCGGGGTTTACAATGAGCAGTTCTTC
-	TRBV28	-	TRBJ1-5	12	CASLGGAQPQHF	TGTGCCAGCCTGGGAGGGGCTCAGCCCCAGCATTTT
TRBD1	TRBV7-8	-	TRBJ1-3	18	CASSRTFRTGGRGNTIYF	TGTGCCAGCAGCCGGACCTTCCGGACAGGGGGCCGAGGAAACACCATATATTTT
-	TRBV10-2	-	TRBJ2-3	13	CASSRGGIDTQYF	TGCGCCAGCAGTAGGGGGGGTATAGATACGCAGTATTTT
TRBD1	TRBV6-2/TRBV6-3	-	TRBJ1-2	15	CASSPPTGGSYGYTF	TGTGCCAGCAGTCCCCCGACAGGGGGTTCCTATGGCTACACCTTC
TRBD2	TRBV24-1	once	TRBJ2-2	18	CATSDPGLAGLNTGELFF	TGTGCCACCAGTGATCCGGGACTAGCGGGACTTAACACCGGGGAGCTGTTTTTT
-	TRBV4-2	-	TRBJ1-2	16	CASSQDRGQTNYGYTF	TGTGCCAGCAGCCAAGATCGGGGACAAACTAACTATGGCTACACCTTC
TRBD1	TRBV4-1	-	TRBJ2-7	18	CASSQAYRGPKSSHEQYF	TGCGCCAGCAGCCAAGCTTACAGGGGTCCCAAGTCCAGCCACGAGCAGTACTTC
-	TRBV19	once	TRBJ2-5	10	CASGQETQYF	TGTGCCAGCGGGCAAGAGACCCAGTACTTC
-	TRBV21-1	-	TRBJ1-6	18	CASSLGGGPRKYNSPLHF	TGTGCCAGCAGCCTAGGGGGGGGACCGAGAAAGTATAATTCACCCCTCCACTTT
-	TRBV9	-	TRBJ1-1	21	CASSVEGRGLPGRDGVTEAFF	TGTGCCAGCAGCGTAGAGGGGAGGGGGTTACCGGGACGCGATGGTGTCACTGAAGCTTTCTTT
-	TRBV6-1	-	TRBJ1-4	16	CASSGRLHLTNEKLFF	TGTGCCAGCAGTGGCAGACTCCACTTAACTAATGAAAAACTGTTTTTT
-	TRBV10-2	-	TRBJ2-5	14	CATGDAGGPETQYF	TGCGCCACCGGGGACGCCGGGGGGCCAGAGACCCAGTACTTC
TRBD1	TRBV28	-	TRBJ1-6	16	CASSLLGQGERSPLHF	TGTGCCAGCAGTTTATTGGGACAGGGGGAGAGGTCACCCCTCCACTTT
-	TRBV6-6	-	TRBJ1-5	17	CASSRPPQGTFNQPQHF	TGTGCCAGCAGTCGCCCGCCTCAGGGGACCTTCAATCAGCCCCAGCATTTT
TRBD2	TRBV5-6	-	TRBJ2-5	14	CASNRRGWSETQYF	TGTGCCAGCAATAGGCGGGGGTGGTCGGAGACCCAGTACTTC
TRBD2	TRBV6-2/TRBV6-3	-	TRBJ2-5	14	CASSTPGLAERKYF	TGTGCCAGCAGTACTCCGGGACTAGCGGAACGTAAATACTTC
TRBD1	TRBV5-3	-	TRBJ1-6	16	CARSLRWTGRRSPLHF	TGTGCCAGAAGCTTGAGGTGGACAGGGAGAAGGTCACCCCTCCACTTT
-	TRBV21-1	-	TRBJ1-1	16	CASSKRGDRGLTEAFF	TGTGCCAGCAGCAAACGGGGGGACAGGGGGCTAACTGAAGCTTTCTTT
TRBD1	TRBV5-6	once	TRBJ2-2	16	CASSLGWTGNTGELFF	TGTGCCAGCAGCTTGGGTTGGACAGGGAACACCGGGGAGCTGTTTTTT
TRBD2	TRBV6-2/TRBV6-3	-	TRBJ2-1	15	CASSYSRGLAVEQFF	TGTGCCAGCAGTTACTCCCGAGGACTAGCGGTTGAGCAGTTCTTC
TRBD2	TRBV23-1	-	TRBJ2-2	17	CASKGRGGSANTGELFF	TGCGCCAGCAAGGGGCGGGGCGGGAGCGCGAACACCGGGGAGCTGTTTTTT
TRBD2	TRBV6-6	-	TRBJ2-1	15	CASSPGLAGNNEQFF	TGTGCCAGCAGTCCGGGACTAGCGGGAAACAATGAGCAGTTCTTC
-	TRBV19	-	TRBJ1-5	14	CASTSGGRIQPQHF	TGTGCCAGTACTTCCGGGGGGCGAATTCAGCCCCAGCATTTT
TRBD2	TRBV6-5	few	TRBJ2-1	13	CASSYGGVDEQFF	TGTGCCAGCAGTTACGGGGGGGTGGATGAGCAGTTCTTC